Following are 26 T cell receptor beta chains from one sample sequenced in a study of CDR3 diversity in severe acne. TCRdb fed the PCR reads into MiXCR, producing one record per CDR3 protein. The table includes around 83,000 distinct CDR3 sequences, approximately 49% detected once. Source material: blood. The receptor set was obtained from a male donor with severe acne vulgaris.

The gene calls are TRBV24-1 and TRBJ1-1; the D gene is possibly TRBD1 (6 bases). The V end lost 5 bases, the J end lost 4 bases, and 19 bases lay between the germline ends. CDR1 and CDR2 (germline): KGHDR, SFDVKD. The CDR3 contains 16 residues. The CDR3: CATSGPGVRGGTEAFF. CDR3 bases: TGTGCCACCAGTGGCCCGGGGGTCAGGGGCGGCACTGAAGCTTTCTTT.

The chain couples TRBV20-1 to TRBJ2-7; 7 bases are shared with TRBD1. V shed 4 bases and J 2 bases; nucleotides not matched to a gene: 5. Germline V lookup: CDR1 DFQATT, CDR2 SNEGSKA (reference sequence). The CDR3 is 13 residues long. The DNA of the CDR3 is TGCAGTGCTAAGGGGACAGAGGCCTACGAGCAGTACTTC. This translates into CSAKGTEAYEQYF.

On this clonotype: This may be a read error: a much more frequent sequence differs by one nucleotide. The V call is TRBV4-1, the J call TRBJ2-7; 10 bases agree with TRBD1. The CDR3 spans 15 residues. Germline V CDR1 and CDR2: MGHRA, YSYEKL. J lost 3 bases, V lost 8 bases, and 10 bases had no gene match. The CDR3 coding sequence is TGCGCCAGCGGCCCAAGGACAGGGGGGGGCTACGAGCAGTACGTC. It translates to CASGPRTGGGYEQYV.

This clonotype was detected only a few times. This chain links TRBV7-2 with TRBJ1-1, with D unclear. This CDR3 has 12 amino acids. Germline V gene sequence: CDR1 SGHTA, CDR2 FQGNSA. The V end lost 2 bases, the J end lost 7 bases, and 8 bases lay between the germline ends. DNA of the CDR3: TGTGCCAGCAGCTTAATGTCAATTGAAGCTTTCTTT. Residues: CASSLMSIEAFF.

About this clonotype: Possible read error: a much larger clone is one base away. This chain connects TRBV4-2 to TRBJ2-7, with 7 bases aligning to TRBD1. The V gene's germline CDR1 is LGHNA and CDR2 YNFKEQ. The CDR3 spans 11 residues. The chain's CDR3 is CASSRQGEQCF. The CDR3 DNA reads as TGTGCCAGCAGCCGACAGGGCGAGCAGTGCTTC.

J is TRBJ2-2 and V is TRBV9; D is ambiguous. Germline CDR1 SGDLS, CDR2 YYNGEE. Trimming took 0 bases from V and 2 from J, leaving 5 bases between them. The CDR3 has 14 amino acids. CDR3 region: CASSVGVNTGELFF. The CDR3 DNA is TGTGCCAGCAGCGTAGGAGTTAACACCGGGGAGCTGTTTTTT.

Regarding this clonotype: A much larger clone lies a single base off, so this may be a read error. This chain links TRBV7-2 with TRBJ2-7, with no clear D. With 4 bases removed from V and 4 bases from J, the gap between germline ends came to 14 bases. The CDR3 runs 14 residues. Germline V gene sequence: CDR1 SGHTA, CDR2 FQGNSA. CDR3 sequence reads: CASSSQTLRYEQYF. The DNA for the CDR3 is TGTGCCAGCAGCTCACAAACTTTGAGATACGAGCAGTACTTC.

Here the CDR3 DNA reads TGTGCCAGCAGTGACTACACCATGAACACTGAAGCTTTCTTT. Translation: CASSDYTMNTEAFF. V and J are TRBV25-1 and TRBJ1-1, with unresolved D. Trimming pared 3 bases from V and 0 bases from J, leaving 8 bases between. The CDR3 extends over 14 amino acids. Germline CDR1 reads MGHDK; CDR2 reads SYGVNS.

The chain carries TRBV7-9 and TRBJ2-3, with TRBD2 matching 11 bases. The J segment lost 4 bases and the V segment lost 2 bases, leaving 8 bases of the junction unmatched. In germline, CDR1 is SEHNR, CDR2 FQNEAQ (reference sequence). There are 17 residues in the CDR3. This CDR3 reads CASSLRLAGGGADTQYF. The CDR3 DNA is TGTGCCAGCAGCTTACGGCTAGCGGGAGGAGGGGCAGATACGCAGTATTTT.

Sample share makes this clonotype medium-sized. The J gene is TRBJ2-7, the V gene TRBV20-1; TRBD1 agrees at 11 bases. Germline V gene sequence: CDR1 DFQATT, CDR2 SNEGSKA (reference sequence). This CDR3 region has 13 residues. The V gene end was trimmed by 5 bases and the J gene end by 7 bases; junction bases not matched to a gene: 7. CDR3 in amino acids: CSAPGQGVREQYF. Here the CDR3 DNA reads TGCAGTGCTCCGGGACAGGGGGTGAGGGAGCAGTACTTC.

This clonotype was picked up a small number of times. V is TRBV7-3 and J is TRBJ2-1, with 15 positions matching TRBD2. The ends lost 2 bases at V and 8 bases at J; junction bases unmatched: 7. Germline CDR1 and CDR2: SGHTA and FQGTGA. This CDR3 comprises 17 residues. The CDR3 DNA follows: TGTGCCAGCAGCTTAGGGCGGACTAGCGGGAGGGTCTATGAGCAGTTCTTC. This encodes CASSLGRTSGRVYEQFF.

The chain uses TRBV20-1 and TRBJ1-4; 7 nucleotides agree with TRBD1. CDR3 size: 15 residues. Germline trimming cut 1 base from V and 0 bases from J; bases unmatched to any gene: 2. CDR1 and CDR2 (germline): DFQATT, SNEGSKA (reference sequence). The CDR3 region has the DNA TGCAGTGCTAGAGGGGACAGTGCAACTAATGAAAAACTGTTTTTT. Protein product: CSARGDSATNEKLFF.

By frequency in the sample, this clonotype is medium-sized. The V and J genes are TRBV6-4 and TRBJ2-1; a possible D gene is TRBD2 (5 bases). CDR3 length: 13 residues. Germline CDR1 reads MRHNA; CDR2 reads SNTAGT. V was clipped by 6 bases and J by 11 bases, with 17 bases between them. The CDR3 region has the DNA TGTGCCAGCAGGGGAGTGCCAGACGACCAGCAGTTCTTC. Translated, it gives CASRGVPDDQQFF.

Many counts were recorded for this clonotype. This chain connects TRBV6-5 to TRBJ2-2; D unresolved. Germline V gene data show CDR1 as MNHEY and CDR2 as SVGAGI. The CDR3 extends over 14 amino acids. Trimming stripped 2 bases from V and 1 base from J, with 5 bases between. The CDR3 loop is CASSYRRNTGELFF. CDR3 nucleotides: TGTGCCAGCAGTTACAGGAGGAACACCGGGGAGCTGTTTTTT.

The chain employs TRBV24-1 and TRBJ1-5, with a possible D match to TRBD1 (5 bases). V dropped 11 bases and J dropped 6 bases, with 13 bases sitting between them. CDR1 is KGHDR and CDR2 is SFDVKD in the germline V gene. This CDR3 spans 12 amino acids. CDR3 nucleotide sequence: TGTGCCAGCAGGGAGGGCTCTCAGCCCCAGCATTTT. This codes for CASREGSQPQHF.

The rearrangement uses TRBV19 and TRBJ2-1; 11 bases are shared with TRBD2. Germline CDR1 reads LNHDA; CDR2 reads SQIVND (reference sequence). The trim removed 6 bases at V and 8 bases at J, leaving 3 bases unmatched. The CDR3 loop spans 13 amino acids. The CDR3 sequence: CASRTSGIHEQFF. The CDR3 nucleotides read TGTGCCAGTAGGACTAGCGGGATTCATGAGCAGTTCTTC. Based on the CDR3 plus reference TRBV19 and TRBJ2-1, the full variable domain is DGGITQSPKYLFRKEGQNVTLSCEQNLNHDAMYWYRQDPGQGLRLIYYSQIVNDFQKGDIAEGYSVSREKKESFPLTVTSAQKNPTAFYLCASRTSGIHEQFFGPGTRLTVL.

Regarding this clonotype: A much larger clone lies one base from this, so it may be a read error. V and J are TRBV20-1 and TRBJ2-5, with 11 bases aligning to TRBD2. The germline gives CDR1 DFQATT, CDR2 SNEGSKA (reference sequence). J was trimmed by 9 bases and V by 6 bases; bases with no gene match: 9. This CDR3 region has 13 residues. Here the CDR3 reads CSATTSGSEAQYF. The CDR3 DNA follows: TGCAGTGCCACAACTAGCGGGAGCGAGGCCCAGTACTTC.

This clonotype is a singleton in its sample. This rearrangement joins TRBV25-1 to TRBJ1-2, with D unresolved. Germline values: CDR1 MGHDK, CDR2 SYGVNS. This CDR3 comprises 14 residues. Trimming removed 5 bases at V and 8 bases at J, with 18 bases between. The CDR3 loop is CASSLAAGALGYTF. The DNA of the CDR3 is TGTGCCAGCAGTTTAGCAGCAGGAGCTCTCGGCTACACCTTC.

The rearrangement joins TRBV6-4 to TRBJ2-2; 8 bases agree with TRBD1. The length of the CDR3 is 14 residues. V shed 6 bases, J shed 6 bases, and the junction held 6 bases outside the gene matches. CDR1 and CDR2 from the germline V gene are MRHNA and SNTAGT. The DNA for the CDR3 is TGTGCCAGCAGCCCGACAGGGGAATCCGGGGAGCTGTTTTTT. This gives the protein CASSPTGESGELFF.

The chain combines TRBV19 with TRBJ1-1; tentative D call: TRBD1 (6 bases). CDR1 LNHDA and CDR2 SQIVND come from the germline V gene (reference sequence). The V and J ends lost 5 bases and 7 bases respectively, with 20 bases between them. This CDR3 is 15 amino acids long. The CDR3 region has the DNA TGTGCCAGTAGTCCACCAGGTCTGGGGGCTTTTGAAGCTTTCTTT. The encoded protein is CASSPPGLGAFEAFF.

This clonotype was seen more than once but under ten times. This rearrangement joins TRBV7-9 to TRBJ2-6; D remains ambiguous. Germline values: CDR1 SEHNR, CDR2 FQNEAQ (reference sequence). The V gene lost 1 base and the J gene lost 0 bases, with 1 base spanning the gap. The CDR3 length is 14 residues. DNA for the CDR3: TGTGCCAGCAGCTTAGTCTCTGGGGCCAACGTCCTGACTTTC. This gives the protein CASSLVSGANVLTF.

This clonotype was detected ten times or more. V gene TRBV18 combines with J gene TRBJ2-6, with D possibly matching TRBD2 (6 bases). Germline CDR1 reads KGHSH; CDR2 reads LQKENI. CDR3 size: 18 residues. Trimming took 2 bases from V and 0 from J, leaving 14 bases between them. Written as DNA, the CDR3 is TGTGCCAGCTCACCAGGGGTAGCGGAGTTCTCTGGGGCCAACGTCCTGACTTTC. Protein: CASSPGVAEFSGANVLTF.

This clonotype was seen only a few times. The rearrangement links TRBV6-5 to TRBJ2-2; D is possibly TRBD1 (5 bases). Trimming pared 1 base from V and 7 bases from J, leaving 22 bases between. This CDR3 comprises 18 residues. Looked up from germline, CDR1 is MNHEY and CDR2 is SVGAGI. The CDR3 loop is CASSYWAEGAVRGGELFF. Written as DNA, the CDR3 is TGTGCCAGCAGTTACTGGGCCGAAGGGGCGGTGAGAGGCGGGGAGCTGTTTTTT.

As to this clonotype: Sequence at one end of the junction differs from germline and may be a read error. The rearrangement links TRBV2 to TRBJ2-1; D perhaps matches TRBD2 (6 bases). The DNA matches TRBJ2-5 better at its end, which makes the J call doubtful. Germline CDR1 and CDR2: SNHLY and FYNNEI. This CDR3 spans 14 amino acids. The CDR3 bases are TGTGCCGGCAGTGACGGGGGAGGAGCGGAGGCCCAGTACTTC. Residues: CAGSDGGGAEAQYF.

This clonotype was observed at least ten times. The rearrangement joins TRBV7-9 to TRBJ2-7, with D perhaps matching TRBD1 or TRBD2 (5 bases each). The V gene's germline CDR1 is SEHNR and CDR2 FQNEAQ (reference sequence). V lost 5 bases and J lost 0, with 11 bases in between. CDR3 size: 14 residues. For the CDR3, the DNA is TGTGCCAGCAGCGTGGGGGACGGCTCCTACGAGCAGTACTTC. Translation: CASSVGDGSYEQYF. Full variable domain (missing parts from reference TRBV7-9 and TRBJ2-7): DTGVSQNPRHKITKRGQNVTFRCDPISEHNRLYWYRQTLGQGPEFLTYFQNEAQLEKSRLLSDRFSAERPKGSFSTLEIQRTEQGDSAMYLCASSVGDGSYEQYFGPGTRLTVT.

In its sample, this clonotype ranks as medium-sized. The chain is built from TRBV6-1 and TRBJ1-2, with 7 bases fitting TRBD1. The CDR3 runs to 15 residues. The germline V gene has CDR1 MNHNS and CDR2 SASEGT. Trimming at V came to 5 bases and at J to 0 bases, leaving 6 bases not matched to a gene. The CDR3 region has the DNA TGTGCCAGCAGTACGTACAGGGGTCCTAACTATGGCTACACCTTC. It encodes CASSTYRGPNYGYTF.